The 18 T cell receptor beta chains listed next were all sequenced from one sample in a study of shared clonotypes between healthy human individuals. CD45RO-negative CD8 cells positively selected for CCR7 made up the naive population, which excluded terminally differentiated effector memory CD45RA+ cells. The assay was immunoSEQ multiplex PCR, and TCRdb's table has in-frame clones only and misses some. The table shows about 2 million clones, with about 95% occurring only once. What was sequenced was naive CD8+ T cells sorted from blood. Receptor source: a young man in good health.

The rearrangement links TRBV19 to TRBJ2-7, with D possibly called TRBD1 or TRBD2 (5 bases each). Between the trimmed V and J ends, which lost 3 bases and 3 bases, there was a span of 12 bases. Germline CDR1 is LNHDA and CDR2 is SQIVND (reference sequence). This CDR3 comprises 14 residues. The CDR3 DNA follows: TGTGCCAGTAGTATGGCCGGGACGGGCTACGAGCAGTACTTC. Amino acids: CASSMAGTGYEQYF.

This chain connects TRBV6-5 to TRBJ2-7, with D possibly matching TRBD2 (6 bases). V was trimmed by 2 bases and J by 2 bases, leaving 10 bases between them. The CDR3 spans 14 residues. In germline, CDR1 is MNHEY, CDR2 SVGAGI. The CDR3: CASSYDPGAYEQYF. CDR3 DNA sequence: TGTGCCAGCAGTTACGACCCGGGGGCCTACGAGCAGTACTTC.

The V gene is TRBV5-4, the J gene TRBJ2-7; TRBD2 matches at 11 bases. Trimming removed 7 bases from V and 5 bases from J; junction bases left unmatched: 5. Germline loops: CDR1 SGHNT, CDR2 YYREEE (reference sequence). The CDR3 totals 13 residues. The CDR3 DNA reads as TGTGCCAGCTCTAGCGGGAGGTCCCACGAGCAGTACTTC. Translating it yields CASSSGRSHEQYF. Combining the CDR3 with reference TRBV5-4 and TRBJ2-7 gives the whole variable domain ETGVTQSPTHLIKTRGQQVTLRCSSQSGHNTVSWYQQALGQGPQFIFQYYREEENGRGNFPPRFSGLQFPNYSSELNVNALELDDSALYLCASSSGRSHEQYFGPGTRLTVT.

The chain has TRBV6-5 and TRBJ2-5; D unclear. V shed 0 bases and J shed 5 bases, with 16 bases lying between them. From germline, CDR1 is MNHEY and CDR2 SVGAGI. The CDR3 length is 16 residues. The CDR3, as DNA: TGTGCCAGCAGTTACTCGGCCACCCAGGTGGTGGAGACCCAGTACTTC. Amino acid sequence: CASSYSATQVVETQYF.

This rearrangement joins TRBV28 to TRBJ1-2; 9 positions agree with TRBD1. Trimming took 6 bases from V and 4 from J; bases not matched to a gene: 9. Per germline, CDR1 MDHEN and CDR2 SYDVKM. This CDR3 comprises 15 residues. CDR3 region: CASRMEGQGSYGYTF. The CDR3 bases are TGTGCCAGCAGAATGGAAGGACAGGGGTCCTATGGCTACACCTTC.

The J gene is TRBJ1-2, the V gene TRBV6-5; possibly TRBD1 for D (6 bases). CDR1 and CDR2 (germline): MNHEY, SVGAGI. The CDR3 is 14 amino acids. Trimming took 7 bases from V and 2 from J, leaving 14 bases between them. As DNA, the CDR3 is TGTGCCAGCATGAAAGTGGGGGCAAACTATGGCTACACCTTC. This encodes CASMKVGANYGYTF.

Worth noting for this clone: Other DNA variants within this sample encode the same CDR3. The rearrangement uses TRBV19 and TRBJ1-1; D gene uncertain. This CDR3 spans 13 amino acids. Trimming left V 3 bases short and J 0 bases short, with 5 bases between. Per the germline V gene, CDR1 is LNHDA and CDR2 is SQIVND (reference sequence). Here the CDR3 DNA reads TGTGCCAGTAGTATTTCAGTGAACACTGAAGCTTTCTTT. It specifies CASSISVNTEAFF. The whole variable domain, remainder taken from reference TRBV19 and TRBJ1-1, is DGGITQSPKYLFRKEGQNVTLSCEQNLNHDAMYWYRQDPGQGLRLIYYSQIVNDFQKGDIAEGYSVSREKKESFPLTVTSAQKNPTAFYLCASSISVNTEAFFGQGTRLTVV.

This chain joins TRBV5-1 and TRBJ2-1; 10 bases are shared with TRBD2. V lost 0 bases to trimming and J lost 0 bases; unmatched junction nucleotides: 9. This CDR3 region has 19 residues. The germline V gene has CDR1 SGHRS and CDR2 YFSETQ. The CDR3: CASSLASLAGVSSYNEQFF. In DNA, the CDR3 is TGCGCCAGCAGCTTGGCTAGTCTAGCGGGGGTGAGCTCCTACAATGAGCAGTTCTTC.

V and J are TRBV11-2 and TRBJ2-5; 11 bases are a match to TRBD2. V lost 3 bases to trimming and J lost 1 base; unmatched junction nucleotides: 7. This CDR3 region has 17 residues. Germline loops: CDR1 SGHAT, CDR2 FQNNGV. This CDR3 reads CASSFTSGGSAQETQYF. The CDR3 DNA is TGTGCCAGCAGCTTCACTAGCGGGGGAAGTGCCCAAGAGACCCAGTACTTC.

This clone was recorded only once. The chain employs TRBV5-1 and TRBJ1-1, with D perhaps matching TRBD1 (6 bases). Trimming removed 0 bases at V and 0 bases at J, with 15 bases between. The CDR3 consists of 17 residues. Germline CDR1 SGHRS, CDR2 YFSETQ. The CDR3 DNA reads TGCGCCAGCAGCTTGGCCGCGGGGGGCGTTATGAACACTGAAGCTTTCTTT. Translating gives CASSLAAGGVMNTEAFF.

J is TRBJ1-1 and V is TRBV2; 7 bases align to TRBD1. Germline trimming cut 0 bases from V and 6 bases from J; bases unmatched to any gene: 7. The CDR3 length is 15 residues. CDR1 is SNHLY, CDR2 FYNNEI, per germline. CDR3 bases: TGTGCCAGCAGTGAAGCATGGAGTCAGGGGGCTGAAGCTTTCTTT. Protein: CASSEAWSQGAEAFF.

The V call is TRBV9, the J call TRBJ1-2, with D unresolved. The V gene's germline CDR1 is SGDLS and CDR2 YYNGEE. Trimming stripped 6 bases from V and 8 bases from J, with 14 bases between. The CDR3 loop spans 12 amino acids. The DNA of the CDR3 is TGTGCCAGCAACAGCGTAGGACGGGGCTACACCTTC. Amino acids: CASNSVGRGYTF.

The count of this clone is one. The chain links TRBV29-1 to TRBJ2-7; 8 positions match TRBD1. There are 14 residues in the CDR3. Germline V gene data show CDR1 as SQVTM and CDR2 as ANQGSEA. J lost 3 bases, V lost 3 bases, and 7 bases had no gene match. CDR3 sequence: CSVEVIDRGYEQYF. The CDR3 nucleotides read TGCAGCGTTGAGGTGATCGACAGGGGCTACGAGCAGTACTTC.

Concerning this clone: Other nucleotide sequences in the sample specify the same CDR3. CDR3 in DNA: TGCAGCGTTGAATCTGGATCCTACGAGCAGTACTTC. This codes for CSVESGSYEQYF. This rearrangement joins TRBV29-1 to TRBJ2-7; D is undetermined. This CDR3 spans 12 amino acids. The V and J ends lost 2 bases and 1 base respectively, with 6 bases between them. Germline V lookup: CDR1 SQVTM, CDR2 ANQGSEA.

V usage is TRBV7-9 and J usage is TRBJ1-5, with D unresolved. The CDR3 has 13 amino acids. Germline V CDR1 and CDR2: SEHNR, FQNEAQ (reference sequence). V lost 4 bases, J lost 6 bases, and 10 bases lay in between. The CDR3 sequence: CASSSIGGQPQHF. The CDR3 DNA reads as TGTGCCAGCAGCTCTATCGGTGGTCAGCCCCAGCATTTT.

The rearrangement uses TRBV28 and TRBJ2-5, with D possibly TRBD1 on 5 matching bases. Germline V gene sequence: CDR1 MDHEN, CDR2 SYDVKM. This CDR3 is built from 14 residues. V lost 8 bases, J lost 2 bases, and 15 bases lay in between. This CDR3 reads CASRISTGQETQYF. The CDR3 DNA sequence: TGTGCCAGCCGTATTTCTACAGGTCAAGAGACCCAGTACTTC. Supplemented by reference TRBV28 and TRBJ2-5, the full variable domain reads DVKVTQSSRYLVKRTGEKVFLECVQDMDHENMFWYRQDPGLGLRLIYFSYDVKMKEKGDIPEGYSVSREKKERFSLILESASTNQTSMYLCASRISTGQETQYFGPGTRLLVL.

V and J are TRBV4-1 and TRBJ2-7, with TRBD1 matching over 9 bases. Germline CDR1 reads MGHRA; CDR2 reads YSYEKL. The V gene end was trimmed by 2 bases and the J gene end by 2 bases; junction bases not matched to a gene: 4. CDR3 length: 15 amino acids. For the CDR3, the DNA is TGCGCCAGCAGCCAACTCCGGGACAGGGCCTACGAGCAGTACTTC. The encoded protein is CASSQLRDRAYEQYF.

A note on this clone: Other DNA sequences from this sample encode an identical CDR3 as well. The gene calls are TRBV11-2 and TRBJ2-7; D is unclear. In germline, CDR1 is SGHAT, CDR2 FQNNGV. The CDR3 has 11 amino acids. Trimming took 4 bases from V and 1 from J, leaving 2 bases between them. CDR3 amino acids: CASSYSYEQYF. The CDR3 bases are TGTGCCAGCAGCTATTCCTACGAGCAGTACTTC.